This T cell receptor (beta chain) came from a study of response to subunit inactivated influenza vaccine. The study's findings and limits: Authors proposed each seasonal influenza vaccination draws in few new T cells.

A word on this clonotype: Its specificity is unknown.

TCRdb re-called the RT-PCR reads with MiXCR, one entry per CDR3 protein. The repertoire holds roughly 500,000 distinct CDR3 sequences, with approximately 15% as singletons. Germline CDR1 MGHRA, CDR2 YSYEKL. V trimming: 2 bases; J trimming: 9 bases; junction bases outside the gene matches: 7. The CDR3 is 15 residues long. This sequence was found in a man between 50 and 70 years old who received an inactivated influenza vaccine. Sequenced material: CD4+ T cells sorted from PBMCs, taken roughly 24 months after vaccination. The rearrangement joins TRBV4-1 to TRBJ2-1, with 10 bases matching TRBD1. CDR3 in amino acids: CASSQTGDRGSEQFF. The CDR3 region has the DNA TGCGCCAGCAGCCAAACGGGGGACAGGGGTTCTGAGCAGTTCTTC.